This TCR beta chain was identified during a study of breast tumors, draining lymph nodes, adjacent tissues. Per germline, CDR1 LNHDA and CDR2 SQIVND (reference sequence). This CDR3 spans 14 amino acids. V lost 4 bases to trimming and J lost 0 bases, with 9 bases between them. TCRdb re-called the multiplex PCR reads with MiXCR, one entry per CDR3 protein. The top ten hold 1.1% of the sample, which has 250,000 or so distinct CDR3 sequences, 30% seen once. Axillary draining lymph nodes of breast cancer patients supplied the node samples. The TCR sequence derives from a female donor with breast cancer. Some clones in this sample may be carry-over from other donors' samples. The chain uses TRBV19 and TRBJ1-1; no clear D. Sequenced input: axillary lymph node tissue. The CDR3 loop is CASSSQRMNTEAFF. CDR3 DNA: TGTGCCAGTAGTAGTCAGAGGATGAACACTGAAGCTTTCTTT.